This TCR beta chain was retrieved from a study of blood T cell repertoires in COVID-19 (dated by TCRdb to about 2020). Looking at the study overall: The collaborator samples originated in the United States, Italy and Spain and spanned the acute and convalescent phases of COVID-19. Where available, HLA class I and class II types were taken from metadata supplied by the sample provider and were not determined by assay-based typing. The dataset comprised deeply sampled blood TCRbeta repertoires from subjects exposed to, actively infected with, or recovered from COVID-19. The samples were drawn from two sources: the first 160 participants of the ongoing ImmuneRACE study, and fewer than 1,500 subjects contributed by 6 global collaborators. Sample metadata almost always included a de-identified subject ID, COVID-19 status, age in years and sex. The repertoires were released in a freely available public database intended as a resource for research on the immune response to SARS-CoV-2. The material from the prospective study consisted of cDNA or gDNA derived from T cells, B-cell-depleted T cells, or PBMCs. Results and caveats for the whole study, not just this receptor: The amount of clinical and demographic metadata varied by source and participant and was provided uncurated.

The germline V gene (reference sequence) sets CDR1 to SGHNT and CDR2 to YYREEE. The CDR3 sequence holds 18 residues, the cysteine and phenylalanine included. This entry keeps only the CDR3 DNA: 54 bases, framed from base 1. V is reduced by 4 bases and J by 0 bases, leaving a spacing of 21 bases between them. TCRbeta CDR3 regions were amplified from genomic DNA using the immunoSEQ Assay, a bias-controlled multiplex PCR. Processing in the source paper ran as follows. Within the assay, amplification of reference gene primers was used to estimate how many nucleated cells each sample contained. To quantify the absolute abundance of each unique TCRbeta CDR3 rearrangement, sequence reads were collapsed and filtered. For each sample, productive Simpson clonality was calculated by taking the square root of Simpson's diversity index across productive rearrangements. TCRdb carries this immuneACCESS record with in-frame sequences only. Its versions omit some clonotypes, under half of them owing to an unresolved V gene in the studies checked, with the rest unexplained. V, J and clone size were drawn from that table, and D and trimming were deduced from the DNA. This sample comprises about 89,000 clones, 75% to 90% of them detected only once. The ten largest clones capture 15% to 20% of the sample.

In the case of this clone: Its antigen is unknown. No quality values exist for individual bases; no much larger clone is one base distant.

Each collaborating institution followed its own protocols to collect whole blood in K2EDTA tubes. For TCRbeta analysis, collaborator samples were shipped as frozen whole blood, as isolated PBMCs, or as DNA extracted from either sample type. The chain is assembled from TRBV5-4 and TRBJ2-3; TRBD2 might be the D gene, on 6 matching bases. The receptor was derived from a woman aged 80 or older with acute or convalescent COVID-19. Input material: peripheral blood. In nucleotide form, the sequence is TGTGCCAGCAGCCCTGGTGGTAGCGGCAGCGGGAGCACAGATACGCAGTATTTT. This translates into CASSPGGSGSGSTDTQYF. Where the CDR3 stops, the reference TRBV5-4 and TRBJ2-3 genes take over; the full variable domain is ETGVTQSPTHLIKTRGQQVTLRCSSQSGHNTVSWYQQALGQGPQFIFQYYREEENGRGNFPPRFSGLQFPNYSSELNVNALELDDSALYLCASSPGGSGSGSTDTQYFGPGTRLTVL.